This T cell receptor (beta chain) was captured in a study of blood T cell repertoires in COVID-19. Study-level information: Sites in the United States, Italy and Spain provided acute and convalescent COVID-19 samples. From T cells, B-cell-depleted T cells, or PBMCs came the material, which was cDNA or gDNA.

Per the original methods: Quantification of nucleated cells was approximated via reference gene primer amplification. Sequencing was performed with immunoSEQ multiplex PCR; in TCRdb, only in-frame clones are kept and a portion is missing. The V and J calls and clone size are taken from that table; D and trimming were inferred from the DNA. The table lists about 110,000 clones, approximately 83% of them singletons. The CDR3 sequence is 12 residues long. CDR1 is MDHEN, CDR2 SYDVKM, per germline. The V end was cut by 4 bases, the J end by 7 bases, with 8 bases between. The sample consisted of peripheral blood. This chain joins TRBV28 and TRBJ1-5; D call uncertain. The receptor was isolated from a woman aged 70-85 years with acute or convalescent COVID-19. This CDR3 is CASSSSRQPQHF. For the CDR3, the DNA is TGTGCCAGCAGTTCCTCCCGGCAGCCCCAGCATTTT. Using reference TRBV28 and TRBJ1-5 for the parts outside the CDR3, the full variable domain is DVKVTQSSRYLVKRTGEKVFLECVQDMDHENMFWYRQDPGLGLRLIYFSYDVKMKEKGDIPEGYSVSREKKERFSLILESASTNQTSMYLCASSSSRQPQHFGDGTRLSIL.